This TCR beta chain comes out of a study of T cell responses to AZD1222 COVID-19 vaccine. Profiled with immunoSEQ multiplex PCR; TCRdb holds only in-frame clones, not every one. The sample consists of around 200,000 clones, just under 95% of them appearing once. The V end was cut by 5 bases, the J end by 0 bases, with 16 bases between. CDR1 is LNHDA and CDR2 is SQIVND in the germline V gene (reference sequence). The CDR3 spans 16 residues. Sequences were derived from peripheral blood, sampled 28 days after the second dose of the MenACWY control vaccine. This sequence joins TRBV19 and TRBJ1-1; D is possibly TRBD1 (5 bases). This receptor was taken from an adult who received the MenACWY meningococcal vaccine as a control. CDR3 DNA sequence: TGTGCCAGTAGTCCCCAGTTAAGACAGCTGAACACTGAAGCTTTCTTT. Its translation is CASSPQLRQLNTEAFF.